The next 20 T cell receptor beta chains were all read from a single sample in a study of cytomegalovirus exposure and HLA in healthy donors. 13 Jbeta primers and 60 Vbeta primers were used for the PCR. Only in-frame clones appear in the TCRdb table, and some are missing; sequencing was by immunoSEQ multiplex PCR. In the table there are 100,000 or so clones, about 70% of which are singletons. The sequenced sample was PBMCs. These receptors all stem from a young woman in good health and CMV-seropositive.

The genes are TRBV29-1 and TRBJ2-3; TRBD2 agrees at 9 bases. J was trimmed by 2 bases and V by 8 bases; bases with no gene match: 14. This CDR3 is 16 amino acids long. CDR1 is SQVTM, CDR2 ANQGSEA, per germline. The CDR3 DNA reads TGCAGCCTGGACGGGGTAGCGGGAGAAGTCACAGATACGCAGTATTTT. Its protein is CSLDGVAGEVTDTQYF.

The chain combines TRBV2 with TRBJ2-3, with D perhaps TRBD1 (7 bases). Germline CDR1 reads SNHLY; CDR2 reads FYNNEI. With 3 bases removed from V and 13 bases from J, the gap between germline ends came to 17 bases. The CDR3 runs to 13 residues. DNA for the CDR3: TGTGCCAGCAGTGACTCCGCGGGACAGAAGAAGTATTTT. This sequence encodes CASSDSAGQKKYF.

This clone has just a few counts. The chain carries TRBV27 and TRBJ2-7; D is possibly TRBD2 (5 bases). Germline-derived CDR1 and CDR2 are MNHEY and SMNVEV (reference sequence). This CDR3 spans 13 amino acids. With 5 bases removed from V and 1 base from J, the gap between germline ends came to 9 bases. CDR3 protein: CASSPGISYEQYF. The CDR3 DNA sequence: TGTGCCAGCAGTCCCGGGATTTCCTACGAGCAGTACTTC.

The V and J genes are TRBV25-1 and TRBJ2-3, with 8 bases that match TRBD1. This CDR3 has 14 residues. The V gene end was trimmed by 4 bases and the J gene end by 5 bases; junction bases not matched to a gene: 5. Per germline, CDR1 MGHDK and CDR2 SYGVNS. In DNA form, the CDR3 reads TGTGCCAGCAGTGCCTTGGACAGGGAAGATACGCAGTATTTT. This codes for CASSALDREDTQYF.

The gene calls are TRBV6-5 and TRBJ1-2, with D perhaps matching TRBD1 (6 bases). Trimming took off 5 bases at V and 2 bases at J, with 15 bases between the two ends. Germline loops: CDR1 MNHEY, CDR2 SVGAGI. The length of the CDR3 is 15 residues. DNA of the CDR3: TGTGCCAGCAGTCAAACGACAGGTGCGAACTATGGCTACACCTTC. It yields the protein CASSQTTGANYGYTF.

The genes are TRBV4-1 and TRBJ2-7; 10 bases fit TRBD2. Per the germline V gene, CDR1 is MGHRA and CDR2 is YSYEKL. The CDR3 consists of 16 residues. V shed 4 bases, J shed 3 bases, and the junction held 9 bases outside the gene matches. CDR3 bases: TGCGCCAGCAGCCGAATTGGACTAGCGGACTACTACGAGCAGTACTTC. It yields the protein CASSRIGLADYYEQYF.

The chain carries TRBV4-1 and TRBJ2-3; D ambiguous. V lost 0 bases to trimming and J lost 3 bases, with 10 bases between them. The CDR3 has 15 residues. CDR1 and CDR2 (germline): MGHRA, YSYEKL. The DNA for the CDR3 is TGCGCCAGCAGCCAAGATACCCGGGTTACAGATACGCAGTATTTT. Translating gives CASSQDTRVTDTQYF.

This chain joins TRBV7-9 and TRBJ1-2, with D perhaps TRBD1 (5 bases). CDR1 is SEHNR, CDR2 FQNEAQ, per germline (reference sequence). The V gene lost 6 bases and the J gene lost 6 bases, with 20 bases spanning the gap. The CDR3 runs to 15 residues. Here the CDR3 reads CASSLTSGTKDGYTF. CDR3 nucleotide sequence: TGTGCCAGCAGTTTGACTTCCGGGACTAAGGATGGCTACACCTTC.

The rearrangement links TRBV7-9 to TRBJ2-1; possibly TRBD2 for D (5 bases). Germline V CDR1 and CDR2: SEHNR, FQNEAQ (reference sequence). This CDR3 has 15 residues. Trimming took off 1 base at V and 4 bases at J, with 11 bases between the two ends. This CDR3 is CASSLEGSPYNEQFF. In DNA, the CDR3 is TGTGCCAGCAGCTTAGAAGGGAGTCCGTACAATGAGCAGTTCTTC. The entire variable domain, with the rest obtained from reference TRBV7-9 and TRBJ2-1, is as follows: DTGVSQNPRHKITKRGQNVTFRCDPISEHNRLYWYRQTLGQGPEFLTYFQNEAQLEKSRLLSDRFSAERPKGSFSTLEIQRTEQGDSAMYLCASSLEGSPYNEQFFGPGTRLTVL.

The chain has TRBV5-4 and TRBJ2-7; D remains ambiguous. Trimming removed 3 bases at V and 3 bases at J, with 13 bases between. The germline gives CDR1 SGHNT, CDR2 YYREEE (reference sequence). The CDR3 runs 14 residues. The CDR3 reads CASSSADTFYEQYF. The CDR3 DNA reads TGTGCCAGCAGCTCCGCTGACACTTTCTACGAGCAGTACTTC.

This chain connects TRBV19 to TRBJ2-2, with 9 bases lining up with TRBD1. The CDR3 has 15 amino acids. With 5 bases clipped from V and 5 bases from J, the junction kept 6 bases outside the gene matches. CDR1 is LNHDA and CDR2 is SQIVND in the germline V gene (reference sequence). In nucleotides, the CDR3 is TGTGCCAGTAGTGTGGACAGGGGCGGAACCGGGGAGCTGTTTTTT. As protein: CASSVDRGGTGELFF.

This clone has only a few counts. The chain couples TRBV30 to TRBJ1-1, with 8 bases aligning to TRBD1. Trimming at V came to 3 bases and at J to 3 bases, leaving 18 bases not matched to a gene. CDR1 and CDR2 (germline): GTSNPN, SVGIG (reference sequence). The CDR3 is 18 residues long. The CDR3 region is CAWRTPHRGWTGDTEAFF. The DNA of the CDR3 is TGTGCCTGGAGAACCCCCCACAGGGGGTGGACCGGGGACACTGAAGCTTTCTTT.

The chain is built from TRBV30 and TRBJ2-6; TRBD1 aligns across 7 bases. Germline trimming cut 5 bases from V and 2 bases from J; bases unmatched to any gene: 6. The CDR3 is 15 residues long. The germline CDR1 and CDR2 sequences are GTSNPN and SVGIG (reference sequence). CDR3 nucleotide sequence: TGTGCCTGGTCTACAGGGGACGCTGGGGCCAACGTCCTGACTTTC. Protein: CAWSTGDAGANVLTF.

The J gene is TRBJ2-2, the V gene TRBV18, with D possibly matching TRBD1 (5 bases). Per germline, CDR1 KGHSH and CDR2 LQKENI. Trimming shortened V by 3 bases and J by 2 bases, and 7 bases separated the two germline ends. CDR3 length equals 14 residues. CDR3 bases: TGTGCCAGCTCACCCCAGGGAAACACCGGGGAGCTGTTTTTT. Translated: CASSPQGNTGELFF.

The V call is TRBV30, the J call TRBJ1-5, with 8 bases that match TRBD1. The CDR3 length is 14 residues. The V gene's germline CDR1 is GTSNPN and CDR2 SVGIG (reference sequence). After removal of 5 bases from V and 4 bases from J, the junction contained 7 bases not matched to a gene. Here the CDR3 DNA reads TGTGCCTGGGAAACAGGGGGTGCTAATCAGCCCCAGCATTTT. As protein: CAWETGGANQPQHF.

In nucleotides, the CDR3 is TGTGCCAGCAGCCTTAGCGGGAGCCCCTACAATGAGCAGTTCTTC. It translates to CASSLSGSPYNEQFF. This chain uses TRBV6-5 with TRBJ2-1; 9 positions match TRBD2. Germline values: CDR1 MNHEY, CDR2 SVGAGI. V trimming: 6 bases; J trimming: 2 bases; junction bases outside the gene matches: 5. The CDR3 covers 15 residues.

This chain joins TRBV4-3 and TRBJ2-2; perhaps TRBD2 as D (5 bases). CDR1 is LGHNA, CDR2 YSLEER, per germline. This CDR3 is 15 amino acids long. The ends were cut back, 0 bases at V and 6 bases at J, with 11 bases in the middle. CDR3: CASSQDLGVSGELFF. CDR3 nucleotides: TGCGCCAGCAGCCAAGATTTGGGAGTATCCGGGGAGCTGTTTTTT.

The V gene is TRBV11-1, the J gene TRBJ2-7, with TRBD2 identical over 9 bases. Trimming at V came to 5 bases and at J to 4 bases, leaving 6 bases not matched to a gene. The length of the CDR3 is 14 residues. The germline gives CDR1 SGHAT, CDR2 FQDESV (reference sequence). The CDR3 sequence is CASSPPAGGYEQYF. CDR3 DNA: TGTGCCAGCAGCCCCCCTGCGGGAGGGTACGAGCAGTACTTC.

V gene TRBV4-2 combines with J gene TRBJ2-7; 10 bases are shared with TRBD1. With V trimmed by 0 bases and J by 5 bases, 7 bases remained unmatched. CDR3 length equals 16 residues. Germline lookup yields CDR1 LGHNA and CDR2 YNFKEQ. The CDR3 region is CASSQDRTGGSDEQYF. In DNA form, the CDR3 reads TGTGCCAGCAGCCAAGACCGGACAGGGGGTAGCGACGAGCAGTACTTC.

The rearrangement links TRBV4-3 to TRBJ2-2, with 9 bases aligning to TRBD1. The V and J ends lost 6 bases and 5 bases, in that order; junction bases with no gene match: 13. Germline lookup yields CDR1 LGHNA and CDR2 YSLEER. This CDR3 comprises 17 residues. Here the CDR3 reads CASSDNRGPFFTGELFF. The CDR3 DNA reads as TGCGCCAGCAGTGATAACAGGGGGCCCTTTTTTACCGGGGAGCTGTTTTTT.